The 6 T cell receptor beta chains reported below all come from one sample, sequenced in a study of breast tumors, draining lymph nodes, adjacent tissues. Samples came from axillary lymph nodes draining the breast cancer. TCRdb passed the multiplex PCR reads through MiXCR, listing each CDR3 protein once. The repertoire has some 130,000 distinct CDR3 sequences, 20% to 25% of them found once; the top ten carry around 2.6%. The specimen sequenced was axillary lymph node tissue. The source of these receptors is a female donor with breast cancer. Some clones in this sample may be carry-over from other donors' samples.

This clonotype was counted a few times. A clone one base away is much larger, so this may be a read error. This rearrangement joins TRBV9 to TRBJ1-6; 8 bases match TRBD1. V shed 3 bases and J 11 bases; nucleotides not matched to a gene: 10. CDR3 size: 15 residues. Germline assignment: CDR1 SGDLS and CDR2 YYNGEE. The CDR3 loop is CASSALGQGTAPLHF. The CDR3 DNA reads TGTGCCAGCAGCGCCCTCGGACAGGGTACGGCACCCCTCCACTTT.

This clonotype was seen at least ten times. The genes are TRBV28 and TRBJ1-6, with D possibly matching TRBD1 (5 bases). The ends were cut back, 4 bases at V and 7 bases at J, with 11 bases in the middle. The CDR3 loop spans 14 amino acids. Germline assignment: CDR1 MDHEN and CDR2 SYDVKM. The CDR3, as DNA: TGTGCCAGCAGTTCCCACGGGGGGAATTCACCCCTCCACTTT. Its translation is CASSSHGGNSPLHF.

In this sample, this clonotype turned up many times. The V gene is TRBV6-1, the J gene TRBJ2-5; no reliable D call. Germline V gene sequence: CDR1 MNHNS, CDR2 SASEGT. Trimming took off 0 bases at V and 5 bases at J, with 4 bases between the two ends. The CDR3 sequence is 12 residues long. CDR3 nucleotides: TGTGCCAGCAGTGAAGCAAGGGAGACCCAGTACTTC. Its translation is CASSEARETQYF.

This sequence joins TRBV27 and TRBJ2-1; 9 nucleotides agree with TRBD1. Losses at the gene ends were 2 bases for V and 6 bases for J; bases not matched to a gene: 5. CDR3 length equals 15 residues. From germline, CDR1 is MNHEY and CDR2 SMNVEV (reference sequence). The CDR3 region has the DNA TGTGCCAGCAGTTTAGGGACAGGGATGAGCAATGAGCAGTTCTTC. Residues: CASSLGTGMSNEQFF.

This clonotype has only a few counts. Its ends do not fully match the called genes, so a read error is possible. The CDR3 DNA reads TGTGCCAGCAGTTTGGGACAGGGAAAAACAGACTTC. Translating gives CASSLGQGKTDF. The chain employs TRBV28 and TRBJ2-7; TRBD1 matches 9 bases. Looked up from germline, CDR1 is MDHEN and CDR2 is SYDVKM. The CDR3 contains 12 residues. Full variable domain (outside the CDR3, taken from reference TRBV28 and TRBJ2-7): DVKVTQSSRYLVKRTGEKVFLECVQDMDHENMFWYRQDPGLGLRLIYFSYDVKMKEKGDIPEGYSVSREKKERFSLILESASTNQTSMYLCASSLGQGKTDFGPGTRLTVT.

Concerning this clonotype: This could be a read error, since a much larger clone is one nucleotide away. The chain combines TRBV20-1 with TRBJ1-2, with no clear D. V was cut by 5 bases and J by 5 bases, with 12 bases left in between. This CDR3 is 12 amino acids long. The V gene's germline CDR1 is DFQATT and CDR2 SNEGSKA (reference sequence). In nucleotides, the CDR3 is TGCAGTGCTGGTCCGGACTTATATGGCTACACCTTC. This sequence encodes CSAGPDLYGYTF.